What follows are 6 T cell receptor beta chains derived from one specimen sequenced in a study of somatic mutations in cytotoxic T cells in rheumatoid arthritis. TCRdb keeps only in-frame clones here, not all; method: immunoSEQ multiplex PCR. The profile shows 15,000 to 20,000 clones, over 65% of them singletons. The specimen sequenced was CD8+ T cells sorted from blood. All receptors come from a man aged 55 to 69 in good health.

A few counts support this clone. V is TRBV6-5 and J is TRBJ2-7; TRBD1 matches 7 bases. Per the germline V gene, CDR1 is MNHEY and CDR2 is SVGAGI. The V segment lost 4 bases and the J segment 4 bases; nucleotides outside the gene matches: 7. This CDR3 spans 14 amino acids. DNA of the CDR3: TGTGCCAGCAGTTTGGCAGGGGGAAGGTACGAGCAGTACTTC. It encodes CASSLAGGRYEQYF.

The V call is TRBV19, the J call TRBJ2-1; TRBD2 aligns across 10 bases. The CDR3 has 14 amino acids. V gave up 10 bases and J gave up 2 bases; unmatched junction bases: 5. Germline V gives CDR1 LNHDA, CDR2 SQIVND (reference sequence). This CDR3 reads CATGLAGAYNEQFF. The CDR3 coding sequence is TGTGCCACCGGTCTAGCGGGAGCCTACAATGAGCAGTTCTTC.

The CDR3 sequence is CASSLGARGGYEQYF. The CDR3 DNA sequence: TGTGCCAGCAGCTTAGGGGCGAGAGGGGGCTACGAGCAGTACTTC. This chain uses TRBV7-2 with TRBJ2-7, with D perhaps matching TRBD1 (6 bases). Trimming pared 1 base from V and 3 bases from J, leaving 13 bases between. The CDR3 covers 15 residues. Germline assignment: CDR1 SGHTA and CDR2 FQGNSA.

Within the sample, this clone is medium-sized (0.01 to 0.1%). For the CDR3, the DNA is TGCGCCAGCAGCCAAGAAGATAGCTCCTACGAGCAGTACTTC. This codes for CASSQEDSSYEQYF. V and J are TRBV4-3 and TRBJ2-7, with no clear D. The germline V gene has CDR1 LGHNA and CDR2 YSLEER. The CDR3 length is 14 residues. V lost 0 bases and J 0 bases, leaving 6 bases between the germline ends.

The chain employs TRBV2 and TRBJ2-1, with 11 bases aligning to TRBD2. This CDR3 has 16 amino acids. The ends lost 6 bases at V and 2 bases at J; junction bases unmatched: 6. Germline-derived CDR1 and CDR2 are SNHLY and FYNNEI. Here the CDR3 DNA reads TGTGCCAGCAGCACTAGCGGGAGAGATCCCTACAATGAGCAGTTCTTC. Its protein is CASSTSGRDPYNEQFF.

The CDR3 reads CASRIQGYSNQPQHF. The CDR3 nucleotides are TGTGCCAGCAGAATACAGGGATATAGCAATCAGCCCCAGCATTTT. The chain links TRBV6-5 to TRBJ1-5; TRBD1 might be the D (6 bases). The CDR3 is made up of 15 amino acids. V was clipped by 6 bases and J by 0 bases, with 12 bases between them. Per the germline V gene, CDR1 is MNHEY and CDR2 is SVGAGI.